One sample yielded the 13 T cell receptor beta chains listed below, sequenced in a study of blood T cells in healthy people across ages. With a J-beta primer mix and a sample-barcoded 5' primer, a second PCR ran about 7 to 12 cycles. TCRdb re-analysed the 5' RACE reads in MiXCR, keeping a single row per CDR3 protein. The repertoire holds about 760,000 distinct CDR3 sequences, just under 25% seen once, with under 10% in the top ten. This sample also appeared in a second study, on T cells of mothers and their children.

The sample consisted of blood. The source is a boy aged 5-17 years in good health.

This chain uses TRBV5-1 with TRBJ2-5; D is undetermined. The DNA end is more similar to TRBJ2-1, so the J call may be wrong. The CDR3 loop spans 15 amino acids. CDR1 is SGHRS, CDR2 YFSETQ, per germline. CDR3 DNA: TGCGCCAGCAGCTTGGAACTTCTCGCATCCAATGAGCAGTTCTTC. Translation gives CASSLELLASNEQFF.

This clonotype occurred a few times. V is TRBV6-5 and J is TRBJ2-1; 7 bases map to TRBD2. V was clipped by 4 bases and J by 11 bases; unmatched bases: 17. The CDR3 runs to 16 residues. Per germline, CDR1 MNHEY and CDR2 SVGAGI. CDR3 nucleotide sequence: TGTGCCAGCAGTTTTCTAGCGGACTCCACTGAGGGGAAGCAGTTCTTC. This codes for CASSFLADSTEGKQFF.

This clonotype appeared a few times. The rearrangement links TRBV7-9 to TRBJ1-4; D unresolved. This CDR3 spans 13 amino acids. Trimming stripped 6 bases from V and 3 bases from J, with 8 bases between. Per germline, CDR1 SEHNR and CDR2 FQNEAQ (reference sequence). In DNA, the CDR3 is TGTGCCAGCAGTAGAGCGGCTAATGAAAAACTGTTTTTT. It translates to CASSRAANEKLFF.

The chain couples TRBV6-5 to TRBJ2-5; D is unclear. The CDR3 length is 14 residues. Trimming left V 5 bases short and J 1 base short, with 11 bases between. Per germline, CDR1 MNHEY and CDR2 SVGAGI. CDR3 sequence reads: CASSPELGQETQYF. The CDR3, as DNA: TGTGCCAGCAGTCCCGAGTTGGGCCAAGAGACCCAGTACTTC.

Only a few counts were recorded for this clonotype. The V and J genes are TRBV3-1 and TRBJ2-7; TRBD2 aligns across 7 bases. The trim removed 0 bases at V and 2 bases at J, leaving 4 bases unmatched. The CDR3 is 15 amino acids. Per germline, CDR1 LGHDT and CDR2 YNNKEL (reference sequence). CDR3 residues: CASSQDLGLAYEQYF. CDR3 in DNA: TGTGCCAGCAGCCAAGATCTAGGACTAGCCTACGAGCAGTACTTC.

The CDR3 protein is CASSQEWVLQEKGAFF. CDR3 coding DNA: TGCGCCAGCAGCCAAGAATGGGTCCTACAGGAGAAAGGAGCTTTCTTT. This chain links TRBV4-1 with TRBJ1-1; maybe TRBD1 (5 bases). This CDR3 region has 16 residues. V shed 0 bases and J shed 10 bases, with 21 bases lying between them. Germline CDR1 and CDR2: MGHRA and YSYEKL.

The chain combines TRBV25-1 with TRBJ2-7; 7 bases map to TRBD2. J lost 2 bases, V lost 8 bases, and 6 bases had no gene match. The CDR3 runs to 13 residues. The germline CDR1 and CDR2 sequences are MGHDK and SYGVNS. This CDR3 reads CASLASGPYEQYF. For the CDR3, the DNA is TGTGCCAGCTTGGCTAGCGGCCCCTACGAGCAGTACTTC.

This clonotype has only a few counts. The rearrangement uses TRBV20-1 and TRBJ2-7; D may be TRBD1 (6 bases). Germline CDR1 and CDR2: DFQATT and SNEGSKA (reference sequence). V was cut by 0 bases and J by 3 bases, with 15 bases left in between. The CDR3 is 15 residues long. The CDR3 here is CSARDGTLGLYEQYF. The CDR3 DNA follows: TGCAGTGCTAGAGACGGGACACTTGGCCTCTACGAGCAGTACTTC.

This chain connects TRBV11-3 to TRBJ2-2; TRBD1 might be the D (5 bases). The CDR3 spans 19 residues. The V gene's germline CDR1 is SGHNT and CDR2 YENEEA. The V and J ends lost 3 bases and 1 base respectively, with 21 bases between them. The DNA of the CDR3 is TGTGCCAGCAGCTTGGAAGCCTTTAGCAGGGATAGGAACACCGGGGAGCTGTTTTTT. Residues: CASSLEAFSRDRNTGELFF.

The chain recombines TRBV20-1 with TRBJ2-1; tentatively, D is TRBD2 (5 bases). Per the germline V gene, CDR1 is DFQATT and CDR2 is SNEGSKA (reference sequence). Trimming removed 1 base at V and 3 bases at J, with 28 bases between. The CDR3 spans 20 residues. CDR3 loop: CSARAVGTYTSGAYYNEQFF. The DNA of the CDR3 is TGCAGTGCTAGAGCCGTCGGAACTTACACAAGCGGAGCTTACTACAATGAGCAGTTCTTC.

The V call is TRBV11-3, the J call TRBJ2-5, with D possibly matching TRBD2 (5 bases). Deletions cut 1 base from V and 4 bases from J, with 10 bases between. The CDR3 runs 14 residues. Germline V gives CDR1 SGHNT, CDR2 YENEEA. This chain's CDR3 is CASSLARDRETQYF. CDR3 DNA sequence: TGTGCCAGCAGCTTAGCCCGGGATCGAGAGACCCAGTACTTC.

This clonotype came up a few times. The V call is TRBV5-1, the J call TRBJ2-5, with 8 bases fitting TRBD2. J was trimmed by 1 base and V by 5 bases; bases with no gene match: 4. The CDR3 covers 14 residues. Germline loops: CDR1 SGHRS, CDR2 YFSETQ. This CDR3 reads CASSWTSLQETQYF. DNA for the CDR3: TGCGCCAGCAGTTGGACTAGCCTCCAAGAGACCCAGTACTTC.

The chain employs TRBV10-3 and TRBJ2-5; maybe TRBD2 (5 bases). The CDR3 is 14 residues long. The V and J ends lost 4 bases and 5 bases respectively, with 14 bases between them. Germline CDR1 reads ENHRY; CDR2 reads SYGVKD. As DNA, the CDR3 is TGTGCCATCAGTGGAGAGGGTCTGGCGGAGACCCAGTACTTC. This encodes CAISGEGLAETQYF.